This T cell receptor beta chain was sequenced for a study of CD8+ T cells in alopecia areata. Germline loops: CDR1 SQVTM, CDR2 ANQGSEA. Trimming took 7 bases from V and 5 from J, leaving 11 bases between them. The CDR3 extends over 12 amino acids. The sample's treatment: oral pan-JAK inhibitor, 5-10 mg twice daily. Extracted RNA was reverse transcribed, and the resulting cDNA served as sequencing template. Measured with immunoSEQ multiplex PCR; TCRdb has only the in-frame clones, and not every one. The sample contains about 190,000 clones, roughly three fifths of which appear only once. This specimen consisted of CD4+ T cells sorted from blood, obtained at week 4, from a patient treated with tofacitinib. V is TRBV29-1 and J is TRBJ1-4; D call uncertain. The sequence came from a human donor with alopecia areata. Here the CDR3 reads CSAAGRNEKLFF. The CDR3 DNA is TGCAGCGCCGCCGGACGGAATGAAAAACTGTTTTTT.